The 8 T cell receptor beta chains below all came from one sample that was sequenced in a study of blood T cell repertoires in COVID-19. TCRdb's table, derived via immunoSEQ multiplex PCR, lists solely in-frame clones and lacks some. The sample has 35,000 to 50,000 clones, around 90% seen once. Sequences were obtained from peripheral blood. The origin of the receptors is a woman in her forties with acute or convalescent COVID-19.

This clone turned up a few times. J is TRBJ2-1 and V is TRBV7-9, with 14 bases matching TRBD2. This CDR3 is 14 amino acids long. CDR1 and CDR2 (germline): SEHNR, FQNEAQ (reference sequence). The ends lost 4 bases at V and 14 bases at J; junction bases unmatched: 7. The CDR3 reads CASSSTSGRAVEFF. CDR3 coding DNA: TGTGCCAGCAGCTCGACTAGCGGGAGGGCCGTGGAGTTCTTC.

The V gene is TRBV7-2, the J gene TRBJ1-2; 9 bases are a match to TRBD1. Trimming took 5 bases from V and 7 from J; bases not matched to a gene: 8. Germline V gene lookup returns CDR1 SGHTA and CDR2 FQGNSA. The CDR3 covers 14 residues. The CDR3 nucleotides read TGTGCCAGCAGCCCCTCCGACAGGGGGGGTGGCTACACCTTC. It specifies CASSPSDRGGGYTF.

The chain employs TRBV28 and TRBJ1-3; TRBD1 matches 8 bases. This CDR3 region has 17 residues. Germline V CDR1 and CDR2: MDHEN, SYDVKM. V was pared by 5 bases and J by 6 bases, with 15 bases of the junction left unmatched. CDR3 DNA: TGTGCCAGCAGTCCTCCCCGCCCCAGGGGGCGCGAAAACACCATATATTTT. Translating it yields CASSPPRPRGRENTIYF.

The rearrangement links TRBV5-1 to TRBJ1-2; weak D call: TRBD1 (6 bases). The V gene's germline CDR1 is SGHRS and CDR2 YFSETQ. V dropped 2 bases and J dropped 8 bases, with 16 bases sitting between them. The CDR3 is 14 amino acids. The CDR3 reads CASSLKDSAMGYTF. The CDR3 bases are TGCGCCAGCAGCTTAAAGGACAGTGCTATGGGCTACACCTTC. The full variable domain, rest sourced from reference TRBV5-1 and TRBJ1-2, is KAGVTQTPRYLIKTRGQQVTLSCSPISGHRSVSWYQQTPGQGLQFLFEYFSETQRNKGNFPGRFSGRQFSNSRSEMNVSTLELGDSALYLCASSLKDSAMGYTFGSGTRLTVV.

V is TRBV28 and J is TRBJ1-1, with TRBD1 identical over 10 bases. The CDR3 runs 15 residues. CDR1 is MDHEN, CDR2 SYDVKM, per germline. Trimming took 7 bases from V and 6 from J; bases not matched to a gene: 11. As DNA, the CDR3 is TGTGCCAGCATTCAGGGGACAGGGGTGAGAGCTGAAGCTTTCTTT. This sequence encodes CASIQGTGVRAEAFF. Variable domain in full (rest from reference TRBV28 and TRBJ1-1): DVKVTQSSRYLVKRTGEKVFLECVQDMDHENMFWYRQDPGLGLRLIYFSYDVKMKEKGDIPEGYSVSREKKERFSLILESASTNQTSMYLCASIQGTGVRAEAFFGQGTRLTVV.

The CDR3 loop is CASSLALSGGSLNTEAFF. DNA for the CDR3: TGTGCCAGCAGCTTAGCGCTATCCGGCGGCAGTTTGAACACTGAAGCTTTCTTT. The genes are TRBV7-9 and TRBJ1-1; no clear D gene. The germline gives CDR1 SEHNR, CDR2 FQNEAQ (reference sequence). V dropped 0 bases and J dropped 0 bases, with 17 bases sitting between them. The CDR3 has 18 amino acids.

The chain uses TRBV5-1 and TRBJ2-3; possibly TRBD2 for D (5 bases). The germline V gene has CDR1 SGHRS and CDR2 YFSETQ. V was cut by 0 bases and J by 4 bases, with 9 bases left in between. This CDR3 is built from 14 residues. CDR3: CASSLVGLPDTQYF. The CDR3 DNA reads TGCGCCAGCAGCTTGGTTGGACTGCCAGATACGCAGTATTTT.

The chain uses TRBV9 and TRBJ2-7, with TRBD2 as a possible D gene (6 bases). The CDR3 loop spans 12 amino acids. The V end was cut by 0 bases, the J end by 7 bases, with 8 bases between. Looked up from germline, CDR1 is SGDLS and CDR2 is YYNGEE. The CDR3 sequence: CASSVGAGEQYF. The DNA for the CDR3 is TGTGCCAGCAGCGTAGGGGCGGGGGAGCAGTACTTC.